This T cell receptor (beta chain) was profiled in a study of shared clonotypes between healthy human individuals. Produced via immunoSEQ multiplex PCR; TCRdb's table is partial and in-frame only. The sample holds 2 million to 3 million clones, 80% to 95% seen once. From germline, CDR1 is LGHNA and CDR2 YSLEER. V lost 7 bases to trimming and J lost 8 bases, with 26 bases between them. The CDR3 length is 16 residues. This sequence was found in a man aged 18 to 29 in good health. Some clones in this sample may be carry-over from other donors' samples. The chain uses TRBV4-3 and TRBJ1-2, with D maybe TRBD1 (5 bases). Sequencing was performed on naive CD4+ T cells from PBMCs. Documented subset: CD45RA+ positively selected. The CDR3 sequence: CASTPTSGARIRGYTF. The CDR3 nucleotides read TGCGCCAGCACACCTACCTCCGGGGCTCGGATCAGGGGCTACACCTTC.